The clone carrying this TCR beta chain was seen a handful of times. Original processing methods: Using reference gene primer amplification, nucleated cell counts were estimated. The method was immunoSEQ multiplex PCR; TCRdb's version includes in-frame clones alone and lacks a portion of them. Clone size and V and J calls were adopted from that table, with D and trimming inferred from the DNA. Here the sample spans 100,000 to 150,000 clones, roughly 69% being singletons. The data belong to a study of blood T cell repertoires in COVID-19. Turning to the study itself: There were acute and convalescent COVID-19 samples, and they came from the United States, Italy and Spain.

Trimming cost V 5 bases and J 7 bases, with 6 bases left between them. Germline CDR1 WSHSY, CDR2 SAAADI. The CDR3 has 12 amino acids. The material sequenced was peripheral blood. The chain has TRBV10-2 and TRBJ1-6, with a tentative D call TRBD1 (5 bases). The origin of this receptor is a woman aged 70 to 79 with acute or convalescent COVID-19. The CDR3, as DNA: TGCGCCAGCAGTCACAGGAATTCACCCCTCCACTTT. Translation: CASSHRNSPLHF.